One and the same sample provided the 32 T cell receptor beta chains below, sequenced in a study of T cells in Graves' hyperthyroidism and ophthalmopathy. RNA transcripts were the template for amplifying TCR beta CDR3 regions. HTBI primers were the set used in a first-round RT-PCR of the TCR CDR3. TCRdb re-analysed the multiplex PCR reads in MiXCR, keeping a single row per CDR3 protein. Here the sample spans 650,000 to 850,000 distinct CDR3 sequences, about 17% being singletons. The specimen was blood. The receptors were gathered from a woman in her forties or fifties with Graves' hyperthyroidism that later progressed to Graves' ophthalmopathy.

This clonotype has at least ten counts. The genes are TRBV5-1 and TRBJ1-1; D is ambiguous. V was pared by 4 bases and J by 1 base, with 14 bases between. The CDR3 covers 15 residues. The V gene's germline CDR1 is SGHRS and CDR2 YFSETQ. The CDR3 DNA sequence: TGCGCCAGCAGCCCCATAACCCAGAAGAACACTGAAGCTTTCTTT. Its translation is CASSPITQKNTEAFF.

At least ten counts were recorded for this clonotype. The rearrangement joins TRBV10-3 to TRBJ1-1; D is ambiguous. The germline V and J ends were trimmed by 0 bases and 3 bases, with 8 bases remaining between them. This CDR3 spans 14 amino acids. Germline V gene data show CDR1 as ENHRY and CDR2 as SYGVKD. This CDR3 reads CAISESKSDTEAFF. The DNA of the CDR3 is TGTGCCATCAGTGAGTCGAAATCTGACACTGAAGCTTTCTTT.

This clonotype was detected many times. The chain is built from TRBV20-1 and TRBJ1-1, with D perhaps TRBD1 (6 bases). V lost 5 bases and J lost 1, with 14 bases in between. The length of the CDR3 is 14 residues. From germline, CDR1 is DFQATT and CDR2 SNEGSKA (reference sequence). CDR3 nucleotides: TGCAGTGCTCCAGAGGGGGTATGGAACACTGAAGCTTTCTTT. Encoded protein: CSAPEGVWNTEAFF.

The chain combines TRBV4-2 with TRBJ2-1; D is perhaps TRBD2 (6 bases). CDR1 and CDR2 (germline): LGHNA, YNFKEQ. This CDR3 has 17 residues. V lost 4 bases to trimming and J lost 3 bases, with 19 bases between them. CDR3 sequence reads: CASSPVGGTSVYNEQFF. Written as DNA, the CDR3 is TGTGCCAGCAGCCCAGTGGGAGGTACCTCGGTCTACAATGAGCAGTTCTTC.

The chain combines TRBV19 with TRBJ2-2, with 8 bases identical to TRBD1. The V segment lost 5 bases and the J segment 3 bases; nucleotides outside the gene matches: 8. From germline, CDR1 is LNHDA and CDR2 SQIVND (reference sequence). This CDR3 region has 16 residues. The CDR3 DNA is TGTGCCAGTAGTGCGCAGACAGGGGTCGACACCGGGGAGCTGTTTTTT. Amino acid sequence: CASSAQTGVDTGELFF. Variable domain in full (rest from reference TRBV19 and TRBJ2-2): DGGITQSPKYLFRKEGQNVTLSCEQNLNHDAMYWYRQDPGQGLRLIYYSQIVNDFQKGDIAEGYSVSREKKESFPLTVTSAQKNPTAFYLCASSAQTGVDTGELFFGEGSRLTVL.

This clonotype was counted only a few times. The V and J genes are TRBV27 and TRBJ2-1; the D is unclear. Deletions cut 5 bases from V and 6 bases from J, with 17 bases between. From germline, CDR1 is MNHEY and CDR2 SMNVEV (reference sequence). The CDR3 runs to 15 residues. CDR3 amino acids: CASSGRMGGPNEQFF. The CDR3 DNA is TGTGCCAGCAGTGGTCGTATGGGTGGTCCCAATGAGCAGTTCTTC.

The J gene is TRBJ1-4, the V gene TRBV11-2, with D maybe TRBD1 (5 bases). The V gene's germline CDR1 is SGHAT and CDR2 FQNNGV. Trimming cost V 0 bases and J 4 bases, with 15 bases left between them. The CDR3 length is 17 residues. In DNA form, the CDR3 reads TGTGCCAGCAGCTTAGATTTTGGGGCAGCTTTTAATGAAAAACTGTTTTTT. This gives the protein CASSLDFGAAFNEKLFF. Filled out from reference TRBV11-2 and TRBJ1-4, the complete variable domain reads EAGVAQSPRYKIIEKRQSVAFWCNPISGHATLYWYQQILGQGPKLLIQFQNNGVVDDSQLPKDRFSAERLKGVDSTLKIQPAKLEDSAVYLCASSLDFGAAFNEKLFFGSGTQLSVL.

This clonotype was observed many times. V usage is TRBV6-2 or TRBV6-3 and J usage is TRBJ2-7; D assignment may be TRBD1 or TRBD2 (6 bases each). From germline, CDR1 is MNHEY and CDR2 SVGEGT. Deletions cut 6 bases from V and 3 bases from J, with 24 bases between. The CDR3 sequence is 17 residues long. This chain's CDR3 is CASRPALGGLGNYEQYF. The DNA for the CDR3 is TGTGCCAGCAGACCCGCGCTCGGGGGCCTAGGAAACTACGAGCAGTACTTC.

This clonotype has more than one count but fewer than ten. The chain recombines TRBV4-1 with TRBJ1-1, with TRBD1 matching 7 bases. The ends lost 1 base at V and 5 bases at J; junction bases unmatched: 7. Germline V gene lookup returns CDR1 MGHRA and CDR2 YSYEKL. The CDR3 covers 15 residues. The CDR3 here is CASSQVEGASTEAFF. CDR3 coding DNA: TGCGCCAGCAGCCAAGTGGAGGGGGCCTCTACTGAAGCTTTCTTT.

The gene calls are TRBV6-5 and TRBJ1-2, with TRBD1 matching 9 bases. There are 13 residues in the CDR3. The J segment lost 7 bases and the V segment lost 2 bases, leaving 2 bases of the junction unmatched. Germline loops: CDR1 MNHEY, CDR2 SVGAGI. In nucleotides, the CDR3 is TGTGCCAGCAGTTACGGGACAGGGATTGGCTACACCTTC. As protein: CASSYGTGIGYTF.

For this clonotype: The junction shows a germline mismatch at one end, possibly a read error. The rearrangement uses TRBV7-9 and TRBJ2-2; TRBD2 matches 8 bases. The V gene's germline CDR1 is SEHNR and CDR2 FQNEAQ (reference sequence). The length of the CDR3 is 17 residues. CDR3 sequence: CASSLARSGGNPGELFF. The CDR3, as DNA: TGTGCCAGCAGCTTAGCGCGATCGGGGGGGAACCCCGGGGAGCTGTTTTTT.

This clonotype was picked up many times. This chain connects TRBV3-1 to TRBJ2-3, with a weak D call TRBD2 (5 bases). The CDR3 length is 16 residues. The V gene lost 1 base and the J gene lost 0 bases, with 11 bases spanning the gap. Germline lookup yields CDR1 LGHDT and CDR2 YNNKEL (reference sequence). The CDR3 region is CASSQVLAPSTDTQYF. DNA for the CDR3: TGTGCCAGCAGCCAAGTATTAGCGCCAAGCACAGATACGCAGTATTTT.

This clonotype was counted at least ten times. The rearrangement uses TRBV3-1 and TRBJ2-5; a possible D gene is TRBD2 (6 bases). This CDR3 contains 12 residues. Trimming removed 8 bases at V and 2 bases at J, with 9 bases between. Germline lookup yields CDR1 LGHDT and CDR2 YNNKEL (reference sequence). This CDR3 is CASSRGQETQYF. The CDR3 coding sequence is TGTGCCAGCTCACGGGGGCAAGAGACCCAGTACTTC.

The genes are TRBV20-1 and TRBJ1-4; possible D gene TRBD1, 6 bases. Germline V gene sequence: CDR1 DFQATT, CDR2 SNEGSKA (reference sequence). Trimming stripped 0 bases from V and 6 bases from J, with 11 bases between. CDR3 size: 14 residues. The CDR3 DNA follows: TGCAGTGCTAGAGAACAGGGCAGTGATGAAAAACTGTTTTTT. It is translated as CSAREQGSDEKLFF.

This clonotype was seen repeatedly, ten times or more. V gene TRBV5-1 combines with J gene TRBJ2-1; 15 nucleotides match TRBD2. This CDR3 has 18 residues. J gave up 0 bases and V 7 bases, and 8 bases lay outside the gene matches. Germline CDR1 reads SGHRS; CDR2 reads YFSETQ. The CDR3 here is CASGLRTSGGASYNEQFF. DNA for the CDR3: TGCGCCAGCGGATTAAGGACTAGCGGGGGGGCCTCCTACAATGAGCAGTTCTTC. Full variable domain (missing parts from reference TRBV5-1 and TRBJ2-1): KAGVTQTPRYLIKTRGQQVTLSCSPISGHRSVSWYQQTPGQGLQFLFEYFSETQRNKGNFPGRFSGRQFSNSRSEMNVSTLELGDSALYLCASGLRTSGGASYNEQFFGPGTRLTVL.

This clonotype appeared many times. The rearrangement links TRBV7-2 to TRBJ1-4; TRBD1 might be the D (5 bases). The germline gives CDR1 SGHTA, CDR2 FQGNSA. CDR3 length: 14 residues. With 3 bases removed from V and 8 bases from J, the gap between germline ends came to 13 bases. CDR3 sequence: CASSFGRGREKLFF. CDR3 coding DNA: TGTGCCAGCAGCTTTGGTAGGGGTCGGGAAAAACTGTTTTTT.

This CDR3 is CSARDPGKQETQYF. DNA of the CDR3: TGCAGTGCTAGAGATCCGGGAAAACAAGAGACCCAGTACTTC. This chain joins TRBV20-1 and TRBJ2-5; possibly TRBD2 for D (5 bases). There are 14 residues in the CDR3. Trimming stripped 0 bases from V and 2 bases from J, with 10 bases between. Germline V lookup: CDR1 DFQATT, CDR2 SNEGSKA (reference sequence).

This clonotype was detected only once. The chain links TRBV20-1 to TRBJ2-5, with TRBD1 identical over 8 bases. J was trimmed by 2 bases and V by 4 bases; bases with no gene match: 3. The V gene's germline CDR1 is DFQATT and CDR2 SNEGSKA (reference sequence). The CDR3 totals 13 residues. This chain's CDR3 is CSANRGKQETQYF. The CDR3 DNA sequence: TGCAGTGCTAACAGGGGGAAACAAGAGACCCAGTACTTC.

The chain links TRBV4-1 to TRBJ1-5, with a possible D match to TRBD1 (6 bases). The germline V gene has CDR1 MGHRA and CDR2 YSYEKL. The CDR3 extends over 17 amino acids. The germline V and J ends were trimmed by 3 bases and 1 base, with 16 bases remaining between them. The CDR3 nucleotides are TGCGCCAGCAGCCAGTTCAAAGGGGGAAGGAGCAATCAGCCCCAGCATTTT. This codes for CASSQFKGGRSNQPQHF.

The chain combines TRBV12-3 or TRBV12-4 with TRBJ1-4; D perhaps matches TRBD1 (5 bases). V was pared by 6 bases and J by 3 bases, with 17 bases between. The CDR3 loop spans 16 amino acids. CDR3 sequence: CASSPGGRGSNEKLFF. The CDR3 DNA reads TGTGCCAGCAGCCCGGGCGGAAGGGGATCTAATGAAAAACTGTTTTTT.

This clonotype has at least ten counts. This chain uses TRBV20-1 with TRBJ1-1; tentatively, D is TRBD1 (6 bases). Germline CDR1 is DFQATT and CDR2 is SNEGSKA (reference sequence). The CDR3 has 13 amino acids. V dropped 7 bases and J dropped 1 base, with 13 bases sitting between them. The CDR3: CSGPRTANTEAFF. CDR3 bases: TGCAGTGGCCCTCGGACAGCGAACACTGAAGCTTTCTTT.

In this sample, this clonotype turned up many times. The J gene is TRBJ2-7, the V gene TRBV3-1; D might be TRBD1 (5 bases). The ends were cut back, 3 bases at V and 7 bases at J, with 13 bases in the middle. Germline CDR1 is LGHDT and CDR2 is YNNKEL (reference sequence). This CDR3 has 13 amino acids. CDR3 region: CASSQYQGLEQYF. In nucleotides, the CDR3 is TGTGCCAGCAGCCAGTACCAGGGATTGGAGCAGTACTTC.

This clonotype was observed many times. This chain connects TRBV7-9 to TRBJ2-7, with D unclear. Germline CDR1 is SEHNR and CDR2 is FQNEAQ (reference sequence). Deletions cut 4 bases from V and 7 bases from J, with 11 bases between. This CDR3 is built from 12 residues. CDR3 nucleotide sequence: TGTGCCAGCAGCTCCGAGACCGGGGAGCAGTACTTC. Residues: CASSSETGEQYF. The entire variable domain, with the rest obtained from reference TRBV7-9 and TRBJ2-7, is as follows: DTGVSQNPRHKITKRGQNVTFRCDPISEHNRLYWYRQTLGQGPEFLTYFQNEAQLEKSRLLSDRFSAERPKGSFSTLEIQRTEQGDSAMYLCASSSETGEQYFGPGTRLTVT.

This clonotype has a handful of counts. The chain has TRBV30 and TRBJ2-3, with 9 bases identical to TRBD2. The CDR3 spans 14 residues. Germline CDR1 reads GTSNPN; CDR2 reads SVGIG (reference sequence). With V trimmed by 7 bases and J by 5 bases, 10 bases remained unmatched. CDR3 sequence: CASSRGGRVDTQYF. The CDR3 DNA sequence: TGTGCCTCGTCGCGGGGGGGCAGGGTAGATACGCAGTATTTT.

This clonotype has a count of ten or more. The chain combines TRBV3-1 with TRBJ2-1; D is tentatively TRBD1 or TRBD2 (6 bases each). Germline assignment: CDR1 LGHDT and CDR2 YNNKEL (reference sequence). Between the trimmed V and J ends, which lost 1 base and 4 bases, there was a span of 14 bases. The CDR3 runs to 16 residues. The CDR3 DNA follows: TGTGCCAGCAGCCAAGGATGGGGGGACAATTACAATGAGCAGTTCTTC. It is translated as CASSQGWGDNYNEQFF.

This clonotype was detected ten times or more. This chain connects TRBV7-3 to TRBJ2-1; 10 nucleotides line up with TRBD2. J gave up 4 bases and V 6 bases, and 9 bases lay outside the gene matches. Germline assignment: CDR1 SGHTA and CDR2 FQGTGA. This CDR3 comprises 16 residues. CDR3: CASSPGVAGGYNEQFF. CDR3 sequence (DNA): TGTGCCAGCAGTCCGGGGGTAGCGGGGGGATACAATGAGCAGTTCTTC.

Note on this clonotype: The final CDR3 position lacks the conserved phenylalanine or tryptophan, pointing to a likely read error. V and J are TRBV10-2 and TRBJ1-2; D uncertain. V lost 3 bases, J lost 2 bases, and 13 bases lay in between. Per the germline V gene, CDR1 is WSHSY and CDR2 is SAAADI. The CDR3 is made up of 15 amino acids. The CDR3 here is CASSDLVQKNYGYTS. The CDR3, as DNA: TGCGCCAGCAGTGATTTAGTCCAGAAAAACTATGGCTACACCTCC.

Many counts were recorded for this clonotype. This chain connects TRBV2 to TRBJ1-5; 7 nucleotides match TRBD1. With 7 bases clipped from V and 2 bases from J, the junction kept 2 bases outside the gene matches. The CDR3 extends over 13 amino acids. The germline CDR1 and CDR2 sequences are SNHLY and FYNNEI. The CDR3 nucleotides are TGTGCCAGCACTGGACAGGGCAATCAGCCCCAGCATTTT. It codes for CASTGQGNQPQHF.

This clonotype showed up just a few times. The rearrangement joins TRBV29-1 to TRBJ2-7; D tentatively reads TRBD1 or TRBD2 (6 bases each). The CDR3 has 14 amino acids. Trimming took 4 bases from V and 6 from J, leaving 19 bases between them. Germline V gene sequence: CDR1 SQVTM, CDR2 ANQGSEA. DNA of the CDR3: TGCAGCGTTGGTACCCGGGGGCGGGGTTTCGAGCAGTACTTC. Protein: CSVGTRGRGFEQYF.

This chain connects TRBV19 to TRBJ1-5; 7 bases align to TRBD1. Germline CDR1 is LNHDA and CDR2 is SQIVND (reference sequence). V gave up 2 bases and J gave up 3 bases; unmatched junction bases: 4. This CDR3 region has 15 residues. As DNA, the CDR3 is TGTGCCAGTAGTATAAGGCAGGGGGACAATCAGCCCCAGCATTTT. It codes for CASSIRQGDNQPQHF. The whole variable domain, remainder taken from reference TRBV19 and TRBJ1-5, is DGGITQSPKYLFRKEGQNVTLSCEQNLNHDAMYWYRQDPGQGLRLIYYSQIVNDFQKGDIAEGYSVSREKKESFPLTVTSAQKNPTAFYLCASSIRQGDNQPQHFGDGTRLSIL.

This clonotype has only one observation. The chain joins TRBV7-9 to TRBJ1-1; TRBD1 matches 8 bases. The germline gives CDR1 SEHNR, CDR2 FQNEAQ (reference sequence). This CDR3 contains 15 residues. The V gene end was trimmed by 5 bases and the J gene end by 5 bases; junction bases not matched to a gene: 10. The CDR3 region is CASSTGQGAVTEAFF. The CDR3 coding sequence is TGTGCCAGCAGCACTGGACAGGGAGCTGTAACTGAAGCTTTCTTT.

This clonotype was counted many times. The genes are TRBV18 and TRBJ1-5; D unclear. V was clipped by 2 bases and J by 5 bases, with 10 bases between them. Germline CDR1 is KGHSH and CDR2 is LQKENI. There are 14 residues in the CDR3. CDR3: CASSPRENDQPQHF. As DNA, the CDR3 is TGTGCCAGCTCACCAAGGGAGAACGATCAGCCCCAGCATTTT. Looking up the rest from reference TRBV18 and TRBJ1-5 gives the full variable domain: NAGVMQNPRHLVRRRGQEARLRCSPMKGHSHVYWYRQLPEEGLKFMVYLQKENIIDESGMPKERFSAEFPKEGPSILRIQQVVRGDSAAYFCASSPRENDQPQHFGDGTRLSIL.